This T cell receptor (beta chain) was profiled in a study of blood T cell repertoires in COVID-19. Produced via immunoSEQ multiplex PCR; TCRdb's table is partial and in-frame only. The sample lists about 180,000 clones; roughly 80% were seen once. Germline V lookup: CDR1 LNHDA, CDR2 SQIVND (reference sequence). The V gene lost 1 base and the J gene lost 13 bases, with 8 bases spanning the gap. The CDR3 is 12 amino acids. The sequence derives from a woman in her forties or fifties who had recovered from COVID-19. Sequencing used PBMCs or T cells enriched from blood (not recorded which). The rearrangement joins TRBV19 to TRBJ1-6, with D hard to call. DNA of the CDR3: TGTGCCAGTAGTATAGTTGGGAGGCCCCTCCACTTT. Translation: CASSIVGRPLHF.